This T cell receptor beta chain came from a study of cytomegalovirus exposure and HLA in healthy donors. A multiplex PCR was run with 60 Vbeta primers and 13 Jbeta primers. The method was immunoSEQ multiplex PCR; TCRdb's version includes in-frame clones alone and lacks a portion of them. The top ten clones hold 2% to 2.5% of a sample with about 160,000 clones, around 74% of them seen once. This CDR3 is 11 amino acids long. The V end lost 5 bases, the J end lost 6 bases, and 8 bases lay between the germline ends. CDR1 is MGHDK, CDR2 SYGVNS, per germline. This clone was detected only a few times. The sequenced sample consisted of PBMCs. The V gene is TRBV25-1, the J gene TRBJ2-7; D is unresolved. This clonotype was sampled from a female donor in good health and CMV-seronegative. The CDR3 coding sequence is TGTGCCAGCAGTAGTGGGCCCGAGCAGTACTTC. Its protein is CASSSGPEQYF.